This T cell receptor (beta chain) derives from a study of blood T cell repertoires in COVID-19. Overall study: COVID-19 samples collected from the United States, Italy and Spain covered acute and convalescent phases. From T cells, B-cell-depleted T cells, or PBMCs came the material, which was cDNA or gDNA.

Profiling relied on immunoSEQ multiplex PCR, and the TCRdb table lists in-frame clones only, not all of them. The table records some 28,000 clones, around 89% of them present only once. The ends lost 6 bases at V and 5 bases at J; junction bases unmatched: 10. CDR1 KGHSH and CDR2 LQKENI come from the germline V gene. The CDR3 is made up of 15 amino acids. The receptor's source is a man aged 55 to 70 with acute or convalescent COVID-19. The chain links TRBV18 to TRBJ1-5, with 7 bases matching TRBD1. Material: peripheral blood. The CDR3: CASSPGGTEYQPQHF. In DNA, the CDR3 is TGTGCCAGCTCCCCCGGCGGGACAGAGTATCAGCCCCAGCATTTT.